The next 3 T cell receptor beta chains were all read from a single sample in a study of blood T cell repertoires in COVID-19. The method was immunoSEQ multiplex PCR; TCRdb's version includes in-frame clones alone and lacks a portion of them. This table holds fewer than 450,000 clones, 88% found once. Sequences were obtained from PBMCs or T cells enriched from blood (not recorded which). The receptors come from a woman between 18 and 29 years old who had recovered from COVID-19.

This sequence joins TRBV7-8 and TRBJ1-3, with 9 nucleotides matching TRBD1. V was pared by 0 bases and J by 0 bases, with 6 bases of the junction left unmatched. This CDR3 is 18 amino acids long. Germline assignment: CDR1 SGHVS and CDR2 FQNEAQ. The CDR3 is CASSLAGQGLSSGNTIYF. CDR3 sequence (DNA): TGTGCCAGCAGCTTAGCAGGACAGGGGCTAAGCTCTGGAAACACCATATATTTT.

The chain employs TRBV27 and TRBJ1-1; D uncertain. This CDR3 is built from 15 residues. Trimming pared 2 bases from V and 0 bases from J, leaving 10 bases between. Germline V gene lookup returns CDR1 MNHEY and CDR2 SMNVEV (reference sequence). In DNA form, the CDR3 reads TGTGCCAGCAGTTTACATAGTCCGTTGAACACTGAAGCTTTCTTT. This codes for CASSLHSPLNTEAFF.

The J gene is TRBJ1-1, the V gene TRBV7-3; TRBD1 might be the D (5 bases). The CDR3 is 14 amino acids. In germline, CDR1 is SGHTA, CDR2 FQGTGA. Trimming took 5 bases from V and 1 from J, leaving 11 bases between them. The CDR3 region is CASSGNGGNTEAFF. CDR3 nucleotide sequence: TGTGCCAGCAGCGGCAACGGGGGGAACACTGAAGCTTTCTTT.